Included here is one T cell receptor beta chain sequence, with context. Its specificity is unknown. This sample was included in a study of cytomegalovirus exposure and HLA in healthy donors. 60 Vbeta and 13 Jbeta primers were used in PCR. The assay was immunoSEQ multiplex PCR, and TCRdb's table has in-frame clones only and misses some. Of around 300,000 clones in the sample, just under 85% are singletons; the top ten hold roughly 2%. Study-wide results and caveats: In vitro checks showed that three CMV-associated chains really do target CMV antigens.

Germline V gene sequence: CDR1 SGDLS, CDR2 YYNGEE. The CDR3 has 13 residues. V was trimmed by 2 bases and J by 3 bases, leaving 6 bases between them. Sequencing used PBMCs. The sequence derives from a woman between 35 and 50 years old in good health and CMV-seropositive. The V gene is TRBV9, the J gene TRBJ1-3; no definite D call. The CDR3 DNA reads TGTGCCAGCAGCGTGGCTTTTGGAAACACCATATATTTT. Protein sequence: CASSVAFGNTIYF.